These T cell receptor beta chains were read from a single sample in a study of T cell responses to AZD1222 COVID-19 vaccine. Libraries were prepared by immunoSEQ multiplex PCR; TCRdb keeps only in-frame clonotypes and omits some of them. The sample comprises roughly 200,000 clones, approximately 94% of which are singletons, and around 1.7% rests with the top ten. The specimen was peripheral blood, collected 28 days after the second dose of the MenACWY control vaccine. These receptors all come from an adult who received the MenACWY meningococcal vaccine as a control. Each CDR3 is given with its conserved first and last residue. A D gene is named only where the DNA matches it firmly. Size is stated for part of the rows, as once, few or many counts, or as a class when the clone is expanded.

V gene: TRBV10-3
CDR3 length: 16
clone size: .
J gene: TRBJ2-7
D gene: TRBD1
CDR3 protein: CAISAGTGYNPYEQYF
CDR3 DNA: TGTGCCATCAGTGCCGGGACAGGGTATAATCCCTACGAGCAGTACTTC

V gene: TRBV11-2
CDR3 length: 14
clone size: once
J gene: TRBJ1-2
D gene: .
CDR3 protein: CASSLMGGSEGYTF
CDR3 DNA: TGTGCCAGCAGCTTAATGGGGGGTTCTGAGGGCTACACCTTC

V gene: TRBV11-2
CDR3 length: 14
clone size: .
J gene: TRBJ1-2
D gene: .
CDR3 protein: CASSLDISGYGYTF
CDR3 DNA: TGTGCCAGCAGCTTAGATATCTCAGGCTATGGCTACACCTTC

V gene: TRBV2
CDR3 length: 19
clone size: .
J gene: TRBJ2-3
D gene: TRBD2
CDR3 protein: CASSEPLEPAGGDTDTQYF
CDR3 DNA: TGTGCCAGCAGTGAACCCTTGGAGCCGGCGGGGGGAGACACAGATACGCAGTATTTT

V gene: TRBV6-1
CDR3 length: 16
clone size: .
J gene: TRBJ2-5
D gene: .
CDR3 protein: CASSEIIELSWETQYF
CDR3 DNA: TGTGCCAGCAGTGAAATAATCGAGCTTAGTTGGGAGACCCAGTACTTC

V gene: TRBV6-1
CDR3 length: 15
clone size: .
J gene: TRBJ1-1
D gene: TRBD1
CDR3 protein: CASSEQGGWNTEAFF
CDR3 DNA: TGTGCCAGCAGTGAACAGGGGGGGTGGAACACTGAAGCTTTCTTT

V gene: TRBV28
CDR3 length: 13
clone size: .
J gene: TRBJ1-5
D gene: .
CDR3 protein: CASKRVSNQPQHF
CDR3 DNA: TGTGCCAGCAAAAGGGTTAGCAATCAGCCCCAGCATTTT

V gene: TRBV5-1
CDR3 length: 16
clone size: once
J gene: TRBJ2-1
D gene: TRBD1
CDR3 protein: CASSSSNLGQNNEQFF
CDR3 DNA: TGCGCCAGCAGCTCCTCGAATTTGGGACAGAACAATGAGCAGTTCTTC

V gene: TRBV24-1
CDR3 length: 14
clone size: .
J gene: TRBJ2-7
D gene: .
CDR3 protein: CATSDSGSSYEQYF
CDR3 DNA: TGTGCCACCAGTGATTCCGGGAGCTCCTACGAGCAGTACTTC

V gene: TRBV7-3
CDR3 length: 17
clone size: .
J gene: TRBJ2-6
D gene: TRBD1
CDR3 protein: CASSEDRASSGANVLTF
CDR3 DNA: TGTGCCAGCAGCGAGGACAGGGCCAGCTCTGGGGCCAACGTCCTGACTTTC

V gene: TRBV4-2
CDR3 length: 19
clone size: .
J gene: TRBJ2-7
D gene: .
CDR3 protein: CASSQARSPSPSFSYEQYF
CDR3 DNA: TGTGCCAGCAGCCAAGCCCGTAGTCCGAGCCCTTCGTTCTCCTACGAGCAGTACTTC

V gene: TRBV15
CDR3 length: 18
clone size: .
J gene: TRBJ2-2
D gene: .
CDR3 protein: CATSRGYGATGNTGELFF
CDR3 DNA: TGTGCCACCAGCAGAGGCTACGGAGCGACGGGGAACACCGGGGAGCTGTTTTTT

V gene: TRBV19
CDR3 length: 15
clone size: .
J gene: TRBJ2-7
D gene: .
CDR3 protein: CASSWGNSGVYEQYF
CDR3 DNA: TGTGCCAGTAGTTGGGGGAATAGCGGCGTCTACGAGCAGTACTTC

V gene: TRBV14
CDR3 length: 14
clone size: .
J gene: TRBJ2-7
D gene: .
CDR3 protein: CASSQDSDSYEQYF
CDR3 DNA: TGTGCCAGCAGCCAAGATAGCGACTCCTACGAGCAGTACTTC

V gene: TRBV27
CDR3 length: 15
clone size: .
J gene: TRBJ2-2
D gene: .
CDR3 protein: CASSLWGSGTGELFF
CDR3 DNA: TGTGCCAGCAGTTTATGGGGATCGGGTACCGGGGAGCTGTTTTTT

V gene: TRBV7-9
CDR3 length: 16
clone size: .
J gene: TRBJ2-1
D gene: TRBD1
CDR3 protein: CASSLGGQGAMDEQFF
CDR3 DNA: TGTGCCAGCAGCTTAGGGGGACAGGGGGCTATGGATGAGCAGTTCTTC

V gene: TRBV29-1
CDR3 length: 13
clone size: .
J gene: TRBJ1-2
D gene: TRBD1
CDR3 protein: CSVEGTGNYGYTF
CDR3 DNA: TGCAGCGTTGAAGGGACAGGGAACTATGGCTACACCTTC

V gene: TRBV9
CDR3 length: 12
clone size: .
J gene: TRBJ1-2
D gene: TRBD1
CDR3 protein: CASQDRINGYTF
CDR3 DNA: TGTGCCAGCCAGGACAGGATCAATGGCTACACCTTC

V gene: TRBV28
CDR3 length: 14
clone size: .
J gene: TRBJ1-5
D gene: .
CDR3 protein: CASSLAGRNQPQHF
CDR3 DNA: TGTGCCAGCAGTTTAGCCGGGAGAAATCAGCCCCAGCATTTT

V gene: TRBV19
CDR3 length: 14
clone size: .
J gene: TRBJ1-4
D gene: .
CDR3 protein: CASSIRQSNEKLFF
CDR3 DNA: TGTGCCAGTAGTATACGGCAGTCTAATGAAAAACTGTTTTTT

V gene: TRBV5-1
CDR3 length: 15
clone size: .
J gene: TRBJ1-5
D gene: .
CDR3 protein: CASSLAPGPEVRQHF
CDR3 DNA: TGCGCCAGCAGCTTGGCCCCAGGCCCGGAGGTTAGACAGCATTTT

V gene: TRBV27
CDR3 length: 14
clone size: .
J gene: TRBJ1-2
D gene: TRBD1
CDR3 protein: CASSQQGGNYGYTF
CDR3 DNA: TGTGCCAGCAGTCAGCAGGGGGGCAACTATGGCTACACCTTC

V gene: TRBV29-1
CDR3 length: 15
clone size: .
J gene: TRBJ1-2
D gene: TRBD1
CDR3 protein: CSVEYRDRGTYGYTF
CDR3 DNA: TGCAGCGTTGAGTATCGGGACAGAGGAACCTATGGCTACACCTTC

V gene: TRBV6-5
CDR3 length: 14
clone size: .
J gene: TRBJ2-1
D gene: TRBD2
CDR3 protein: CASKGAGGDNEQFF
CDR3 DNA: TGTGCCAGCAAGGGAGCGGGGGGGGACAATGAGCAGTTCTTC

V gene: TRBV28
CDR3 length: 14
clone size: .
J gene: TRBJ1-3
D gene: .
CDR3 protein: CASSFRMPGNTIYF
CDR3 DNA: TGTGCCAGCAGTTTTAGAATGCCGGGAAACACCATATATTTT

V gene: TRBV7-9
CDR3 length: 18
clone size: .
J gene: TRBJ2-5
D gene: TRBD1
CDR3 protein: CASSPYRGSSGARETQYF
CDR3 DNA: TGTGCCAGCAGCCCGTACAGGGGCTCCAGTGGGGCTAGAGAGACCCAGTACTTC

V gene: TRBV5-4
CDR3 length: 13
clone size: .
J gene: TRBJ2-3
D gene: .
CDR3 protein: CASSPRDLRKQYF
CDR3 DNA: TGTGCCAGCAGCCCCCGAGACCTCCGTAAGCAGTATTTT

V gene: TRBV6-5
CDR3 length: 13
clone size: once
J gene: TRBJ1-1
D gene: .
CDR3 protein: CASTRRLNTEAFF
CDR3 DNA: TGTGCCAGCACACGGCGGTTGAACACTGAAGCTTTCTTT

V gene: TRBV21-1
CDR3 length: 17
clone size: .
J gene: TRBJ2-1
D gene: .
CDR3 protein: CASSGLARRRKGNEQFF
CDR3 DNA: TGTGCCAGCAGTGGACTAGCGCGACGCCGGAAGGGGAATGAGCAGTTCTTC

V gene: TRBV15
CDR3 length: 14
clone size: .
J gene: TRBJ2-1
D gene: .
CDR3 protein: CATSREGMDNEQFF
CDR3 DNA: TGTGCCACCAGCAGAGAAGGGATGGACAATGAGCAGTTCTTC

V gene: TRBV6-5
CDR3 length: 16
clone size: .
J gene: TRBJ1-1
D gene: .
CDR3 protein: CASSSSRERVNTEAFF
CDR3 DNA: TGTGCCAGCAGTTCCTCGAGGGAACGGGTAAACACTGAAGCTTTCTTT

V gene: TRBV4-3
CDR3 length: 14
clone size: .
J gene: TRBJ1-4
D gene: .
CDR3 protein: CASSQDRPSGKLFF
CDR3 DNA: TGCGCCAGCAGCCAAGATCGGCCAAGCGGAAAACTGTTTTTT

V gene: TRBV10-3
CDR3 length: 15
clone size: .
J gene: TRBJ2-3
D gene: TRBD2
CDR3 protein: CAISALAGGRDTQYF
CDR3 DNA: TGTGCCATCAGTGCTCTAGCGGGGGGACGGGATACGCAGTATTTT

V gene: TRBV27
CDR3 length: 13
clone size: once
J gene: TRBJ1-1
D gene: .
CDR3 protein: CASSIRRDAEAFF
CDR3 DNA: TGTGCCAGCAGTATACGCCGGGACGCTGAAGCTTTCTTT

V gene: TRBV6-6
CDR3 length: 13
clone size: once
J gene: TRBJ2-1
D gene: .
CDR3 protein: CASNPSSYNEQFF
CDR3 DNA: TGTGCCAGTAACCCGAGCTCCTACAATGAGCAGTTCTTC

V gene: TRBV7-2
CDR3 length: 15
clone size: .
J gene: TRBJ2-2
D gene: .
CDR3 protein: CASSFVLANTGELFF
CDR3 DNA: TGTGCCAGCAGCTTCGTCCTAGCGAATACCGGGGAGCTGTTTTTT

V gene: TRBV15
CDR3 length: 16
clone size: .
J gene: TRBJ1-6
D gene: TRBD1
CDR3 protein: CATSSGQGSDVSPLHF
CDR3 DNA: TGTGCCACCAGTTCGGGACAGGGTTCGGACGTGTCACCCCTCCACTTT

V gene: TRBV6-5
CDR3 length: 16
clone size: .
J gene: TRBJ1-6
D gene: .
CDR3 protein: CASSYSGSSYNSPLHF
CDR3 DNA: TGTGCCAGCAGTTACTCGGGGAGCTCCTATAATTCACCCCTCCACTTT

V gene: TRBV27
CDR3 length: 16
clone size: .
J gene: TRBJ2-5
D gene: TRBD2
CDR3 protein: CASRRLAGEDQETQYF
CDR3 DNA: TGTGCCAGCAGACGACTAGCGGGAGAAGACCAAGAGACCCAGTACTTC

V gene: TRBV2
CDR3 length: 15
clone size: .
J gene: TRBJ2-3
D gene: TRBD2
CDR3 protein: CASSASGRITDTQYF
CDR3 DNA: TGTGCCAGCAGTGCTAGCGGGAGGATCACAGATACGCAGTATTTT

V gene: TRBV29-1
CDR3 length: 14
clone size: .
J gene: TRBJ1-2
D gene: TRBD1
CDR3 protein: CSVEDYDRGYGYTF
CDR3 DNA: TGCAGCGTTGAAGACTATGACAGGGGCTATGGCTACACCTTC